The 5 T cell receptor beta chains in this list originate from one sample, sequenced in a study of identical twins. TCRdb processed the 5' RACE reads anew with MiXCR; each CDR3 protein has one entry. Of fewer than 900,000 distinct CDR3 sequences in the sample, less than 25% were seen once. The data were also submitted as part of a second study, on T cells expressing NK-cell markers.

The sequencing input was PBMCs. Source of these receptors: a woman aged 18-29 years in good health.

This clonotype was observed a handful of times. CDR3 region: CASSLEGNQFF. In nucleotides, the CDR3 is TGCGCCAGCAGCTTGGAAGGGAACCAGTTCTTC. The chain combines TRBV5-1 with TRBJ2-1; D gene uncertain. The germline V gene has CDR1 SGHRS and CDR2 YFSETQ. CDR3 size: 11 residues. V lost 0 bases to trimming and J lost 13 bases, with 8 bases between them.

This clonotype was seen a handful of times. This chain uses TRBV10-3 with TRBJ1-1; the D is unclear. Trimming took off 3 bases at V and 4 bases at J, with 9 bases between the two ends. The CDR3 consists of 13 residues. Germline values: CDR1 ENHRY, CDR2 SYGVKD. The DNA of the CDR3 is TGTGCCATCAGTGAAGGTCATGCCACTGAAGCTTTCTTT. Amino acid sequence: CAISEGHATEAFF.

This clonotype was seen a few times. CDR3 residues: CSAYTRRRETQYF. CDR3 in DNA: TGCAGTGCCTACACCCGTCGTAGAGAGACCCAGTACTTC. The chain uses TRBV20-1 and TRBJ2-5; unclear D gene. The germline V gene has CDR1 DFQATT and CDR2 SNEGSKA (reference sequence). Trimming removed 6 bases from V and 4 bases from J, with 15 bases in between. The CDR3 is made up of 13 amino acids.

Only a few counts were recorded for this clonotype. CDR3 DNA: TGTGCCAGCAGCGTGACCAAAGCGGGAATCGCCGAGCAGTACTTC. Translation: CASSVTKAGIAEQYF. The J gene is TRBJ2-7, the V gene TRBV9; 7 bases are a match to TRBD2. Germline lookup yields CDR1 SGDLS and CDR2 YYNGEE. This CDR3 comprises 15 residues. V shed 2 bases and J 6 bases; nucleotides not matched to a gene: 11.

The chain couples TRBV4-3 to TRBJ2-1, with D maybe TRBD2 (5 bases). Germline V gives CDR1 LGHNA, CDR2 YSLEER. This CDR3 has 16 amino acids. Trimming removed 0 bases from V and 4 bases from J, with 13 bases in between. As DNA, the CDR3 is TGCGCCAGCAGCCAAGATAGCCGCCGGAGGTACAATGAGCAGTTCTTC. Translating gives CASSQDSRRRYNEQFF.